Listed below are T cell receptor beta chains from one sample, sequenced in a study of cytomegalovirus exposure and HLA in healthy donors. Generated by immunoSEQ multiplex PCR, the TCRdb table keeps only in-frame clones and is missing some. The sample lists roughly 100,000 clones, roughly nine tenths occurring once. The sample consisted of PBMCs. The receptors come from a woman aged 18-29 years in good health and CMV-seropositive. The CDR3 runs from the conserved cysteine through the conserved F or W. D genes are given only for firm matches. Part of the rows lack a size; the others show once, few, many or a class for expanded clones.

D gene | J gene | clone size | V gene | CDR3 protein | CDR3 DNA
TRBD2 | TRBJ2-7 | few | TRBV6-5 | CASSKGLEGGYEQYF | TGTGCCAGCAGTAAGGGACTAGAAGGGGGCTACGAGCAGTACTTC
TRBD1 | TRBJ2-7 | . | TRBV25-1 | CASSECDRGCEQYF | TGTGCCAGCAGTGAATGTGACAGGGGATGCGAGCAGTACTTC
. | TRBJ2-7 | . | TRBV21-1 | CASSKVGPKWYEQYF | TGTGCCAGCAGCAAAGTGGGCCCTAAATGGTACGAGCAGTACTTC
TRBD1 | TRBJ1-1 | . | TRBV6-6 | CASSSLQGATTEAFF | TGTGCCAGCAGTTCTCTCCAGGGGGCTACCACTGAAGCTTTCTTT
. | TRBJ2-3 | once | TRBV6-5 | CATQLAGAGTDTQYF | TGTGCCACCCAGCTCGCGGGGGCTGGCACAGATACGCAGTATTTT
. | TRBJ1-5 | . | TRBV28 | CASSLGVGRETGYSNQPQHF | TGTGCCAGCAGTTTAGGGGTTGGGAGGGAGACGGGGTATAGCAATCAGCCCCAGCATTTT
TRBD1 | TRBJ1-2 | . | TRBV9 | CASSVTGVGGYTF | TGTGCCAGCAGCGTAACAGGGGTGGGAGGCTACACCTTC
. | TRBJ2-5 | . | TRBV5-4 | CASSRLSAEETQYF | TGTGCCAGCAGCCGATTGTCGGCGGAAGAGACCCAGTACTTC
TRBD1 | TRBJ1-1 | . | TRBV5-1 | CASSFPRDRGDTEAFF | TGCGCCAGCAGCTTCCCTCGAGACAGGGGGGACACTGAAGCTTTCTTT
TRBD2 | TRBJ2-1 | . | TRBV6-4 | CASRATSSRNEQFF | TGTGCCAGCAGAGCGACTAGCTCCCGCAATGAGCAGTTCTTC
. | TRBJ2-6 | . | TRBV6-5 | CASIQGGANVLTF | TGTGCCAGCATCCAGGGAGGGGCCAACGTCCTGACTTTC
. | TRBJ1-1 | . | TRBV13 | CASSLGRSGWGEAFF | TGTGCCAGCAGCTTAGGCCGATCAGGGTGGGGTGAAGCTTTCTTT
TRBD1 | TRBJ1-3 | . | TRBV6-6 | CASSYSRDSGNTIYF | TGTGCCAGCAGTTACTCCCGGGACAGTGGAAACACCATATATTTT
TRBD1 | TRBJ1-2 | . | TRBV28 | CASSAQGGGYGYTF | TGTGCCAGCAGTGCACAGGGGGGGGGCTATGGCTACACCTTC
TRBD1 | TRBJ1-3 | . | TRBV18 | CASSPDRSSGNTIYF | TGTGCCAGCTCACCGGACAGGTCCTCTGGAAACACCATATATTTT
. | TRBJ2-3 | . | TRBV11-2 | CASSSGVSTDTQYF | TGTGCCAGCAGCTCCGGGGTTAGCACAGATACGCAGTATTTT
. | TRBJ2-3 | . | TRBV6-1 | CASSHTDTQYF | TGTGCCAGCAGCCATACAGATACGCAGTATTTT
. | TRBJ1-4 | once | TRBV27 | CASSAQGLGEKLFF | TGTGCCAGCAGTGCACAGGGTCTCGGTGAAAAACTGTTTTTT
. | TRBJ1-3 | . | TRBV7-8 | CASSLSGLGNTIYF | TGTGCCAGCAGCTTATCGGGACTCGGAAACACCATATATTTT
TRBD1 | TRBJ2-3 | . | TRBV7-6 | CASSFGDRVADTQYF | TGTGCCAGCAGCTTTGGGGACAGGGTTGCAGATACGCAGTATTTT
TRBD2 | TRBJ2-3 | once | TRBV13 | CASSDRGGPDTQYF | TGTGCCAGCAGCGACCGCGGGGGGCCGGATACGCAGTATTTT
TRBD1 | TRBJ2-6 | . | TRBV19 | CASSPNRGPGPGANVLTF | TGTGCCAGTAGCCCTAACAGGGGGCCAGGGCCTGGGGCCAACGTCCTGACTTTC
TRBD2 | TRBJ2-1 | . | TRBV27 | CASSLIPHSGRANNEQFF | TGTGCCAGCAGTTTAATCCCCCATAGCGGGAGGGCCAACAATGAGCAGTTCTTC
. | TRBJ2-1 | once | TRBV11-2 | CASSSRTVRGGYNEQFF | TGTGCCAGCAGCTCGCGGACGGTCCGGGGTGGATACAATGAGCAGTTCTTC
. | TRBJ2-7 | . | TRBV29-1 | CSVAQVDYEQYF | TGCAGCGTTGCGCAGGTTGACTACGAGCAGTACTTC
. | TRBJ1-2 | few | TRBV6-5 | CASSYDSNYGYTF | TGTGCCAGCAGTTACGACAGTAACTATGGCTACACCTTC
. | TRBJ2-2 | . | TRBV2 | CASSEGTANTGELFF | TGTGCCAGCAGTGAAGGGACAGCGAACACCGGGGAGCTGTTTTTT
. | TRBJ2-3 | . | TRBV28 | CASRGADTQYF | TGTGCCAGCAGGGGAGCAGATACGCAGTATTTT